This section outlines one TCR beta chain sequence together with its context. There is no known antigen for this receptor. No base-level quality is on record; no much larger clone is a single base apart. TCRbeta CDR3 regions were amplified from genomic DNA by means of the immunoSEQ Assay, a bias-controlled multiplex PCR. As for how the authors treated the data: The number of nucleated cells in each sample was estimated by amplification of reference gene primers within the assay. Sequence reads were collapsed and filtered to measure the absolute abundance of every unique TCRbeta CDR3 rearrangement. For each sample, productive Simpson clonality was calculated as the square root of Simpson's diversity index across productive rearrangements. What TCRdb holds here is the immuneACCESS table cut down to in-frame rearrangements. Part of the clones is not present; checked against another copy, under half of the missing clones reflect an unresolved V gene, and the others are unexplained. The D gene and trimming were derived from the DNA, and the V and J assignments and clone size from that table. For this sample there are approximately 65,000 clones; roughly 80% appear just once. The ten largest clones capture 3.8% of the sample.

The CDR3 numbers 14 residues from cysteine through phenylalanine. Just the 42-base CDR3 DNA is kept, in frame starting at base 1. The germline V gene encodes CDR1 SGHNT and CDR2 YYREEE (reference sequence). The junction shows trimming of 4 bases on V and 0 bases on J, plus 11 bases between the germline ends. The data were obtained in a study of blood T cell repertoires in COVID-19 (TCRdb year 2020). For the wider study: Collaborator samples came from the United States, Italy and Spain and covered acute and convalescent phases of COVID-19. Deeply sampled blood TCRbeta repertoires from subjects exposed to, actively infected with, or recovered from COVID-19 were included in the dataset. Where available, HLA class I and class II types were taken from metadata supplied by the sample provider and were not determined by assay-based typing. The repertoires were made available in a free public database intended to serve as a resource for research on the immune response to SARS-CoV-2. The material from the prospective study consisted of cDNA or gDNA derived from T cells, B-cell-depleted T cells, or PBMCs. Samples were obtained from the ongoing ImmuneRACE study (first 160 participants) and from 1,254 subjects provided by 6 global collaborators. Nearly every sample came with metadata listing a de-identified subject ID, COVID-19 status, age in years and sex.

In the prospective study, participants were about 18 to 90 years old, resided in 25 or so geographic areas of the United States, and were enrolled through a virtual design. To assign participants to cohorts, the prospective study relied on clinical history that participants themselves reported in a screening survey and a study questionnaire. In the prospective study, mobile phlebotomists collected whole blood, serum and a nasopharyngeal or oropharyngeal swab from each participant. Participants in the prospective study had the option to provide additional blood draws and questionnaires over a roughly two-month period. Blood samples from the prospective study were shipped frozen or at room temperature prior to DNA extraction. Results the study describes overall, beyond this receptor: How much clinical and demographic metadata was included differed by source and by participant, and the metadata was provided uncurated.

The sequence is built from TRBV5-4 and TRBJ2-7; a tentative D call is TRBD2 (5 bases match). Sequencing was done on a sample of PBMCs or T cells enriched from blood (not recorded which). The receptor's source is a woman between 40 and 55 years old with acute COVID-19. The CDR3 region: CASSQEAASYEQYF. The DNA reads TGTGCCAGCAGCCAGGAAGCGGCCTCCTACGAGCAGTACTTC.